This passage covers 28 T cell receptor beta chains from one sample sequenced in a study of T cell changes during pregnancy in multiple sclerosis (dated by TCRdb to 2018 to 2020). Library creation used the immunoSEQ multiplex PCR assay. TCRdb carries this immuneACCESS record with in-frame sequences only. Its versions omit some clonotypes, under half of them owing to an unresolved V gene in the studies checked, with the rest unexplained. Within this sample are 60,000 to 75,000 clones, with around 90% of them counted one time only. The top ten constitute around 1.5% of the sample. Source: peripheral blood, taken in the second trimester of pregnancy. The source of these receptors is a female donor in good health, enrolled as a control in a pregnancy study.

This chain connects TRBV5-4 to TRBJ1-1; D is ambiguous. Germline CDR1 and CDR2: SGHNT and YYREEE (reference sequence). Trimming stripped 0 bases from V and 2 bases from J, with 14 bases between. The CDR3 loop spans 16 amino acids. CDR3 DNA: TGTGCCAGCAGCTTGGATGGTGGCAGGCTTAACACTGAAGCTTTCTTT. Translation gives CASSLDGGRLNTEAFF. The variable domain in full, completed from reference TRBV5-4 and TRBJ1-1, reads ETGVTQSPTHLIKTRGQQVTLRCSSQSGHNTVSWYQQALGQGPQFIFQYYREEENGRGNFPPRFSGLQFPNYSSELNVNALELDDSALYLCASSLDGGRLNTEAFFGQGTRLTVV.

The chain links TRBV7-2 to TRBJ2-4; D is uncertain. CDR1 and CDR2 from the germline V gene are SGHTA and FQGNSA. V was pared by 5 bases and J by 0 bases, with 8 bases between. CDR3 length: 14 residues. Written as DNA, the CDR3 is TGTGCCAGCAGCCCAGAAAAAGCCAAAAACATTCAGTACTTC. Translating gives CASSPEKAKNIQYF.

Written as DNA, the CDR3 is TGTGCCTGGAGCATCGTTGCGGGCTACGAGCAGTACTTC. Protein: CAWSIVAGYEQYF. The chain is built from TRBV30 and TRBJ2-5; D is possibly TRBD2 (5 bases). The assigned J gene may be wrong: the sequence end matches TRBJ2-7 better. The germline CDR1 and CDR2 sequences are GTSNPN and SVGIG (reference sequence). This CDR3 contains 13 residues.

The CDR3 loop is CASSDPRGSRNQETQYF. The CDR3 bases are TGTGCCAGCAGTGACCCGCGGGGTAGCAGAAATCAAGAGACCCAGTACTTC. The chain recombines TRBV6-4 with TRBJ2-5; perhaps TRBD2 as D (6 bases). The CDR3 contains 17 residues. V was clipped by 2 bases and J by 2 bases, with 18 bases between them. Germline CDR1 MRHNA, CDR2 SNTAGT.

The V and J genes are TRBV6-1 and TRBJ2-5; 15 bases match TRBD2. The CDR3 is 14 residues long. J was trimmed by 11 bases and V by 11 bases; bases with no gene match: 12. Looked up from germline, CDR1 is MNHNS and CDR2 is SASEGT. The CDR3 spells CASIGLAGGIEQYF. The CDR3 coding sequence is TGTGCCTCCATTGGACTAGCGGGGGGGATTGAGCAGTACTTC.

This clone was detected once. The V gene is TRBV7-3, the J gene TRBJ2-1, with 13 bases that match TRBD2. V was clipped by 4 bases and J by 9 bases; unmatched bases: 15. CDR3 length: 18 residues. Germline CDR1 reads SGHTA; CDR2 reads FQGTGA. Here the CDR3 reads CASSSQPPGLAGVSEQFF. In DNA form, the CDR3 reads TGTGCCAGCAGCTCCCAGCCCCCAGGACTAGCGGGAGTAAGTGAGCAGTTCTTC.

The rearrangement links TRBV6-5 to TRBJ2-7; 9 bases align to TRBD1. V shed 0 bases, J shed 2 bases, and the junction held 2 bases outside the gene matches. Germline lookup yields CDR1 MNHEY and CDR2 SVGAGI. This CDR3 comprises 15 residues. The CDR3 bases are TGTGCCAGCAGTTACTCGGGACAGGGCCCCTACGAGCAGTACTTC. This translates into CASSYSGQGPYEQYF.

This chain connects TRBV6-4 to TRBJ2-2, with a weak D call TRBD2 (5 bases). Trimming removed 3 bases from V and 4 bases from J, with 6 bases in between. The CDR3 loop spans 13 amino acids. In germline, CDR1 is MRHNA, CDR2 SNTAGT. This CDR3 reads CASSESGTGELFF. The CDR3 DNA is TGTGCCAGCAGTGAGAGCGGCACCGGGGAGCTGTTTTTT.

For this clone: An end of the junction differs from the germline gene, which may be a read error. V gene TRBV7-7 combines with J gene TRBJ2-5; 7 nucleotides match TRBD1. CDR1 is SSHAT, CDR2 FNYEAQ, per germline (reference sequence). CDR3 length: 18 residues. The DNA of the CDR3 is TGTGCTAGCAGCTTAGATCCCCCGAGAGGGGGCTTCCAAGAGACCCAGTACTTC. It is translated as CASSLDPPRGGFQETQYF.

V usage is TRBV7-8 and J usage is TRBJ2-7; 7 positions agree with TRBD1. The CDR3 loop spans 14 amino acids. Losses at the gene ends were 5 bases for V and 4 bases for J; bases not matched to a gene: 8. The germline CDR1 and CDR2 sequences are SGHVS and FQNEAQ. CDR3 nucleotides: TGTGCCAGCAGCCAACTGACAGGGAAGTACGAGCAGTACTTC. It specifies CASSQLTGKYEQYF.

The chain recombines TRBV28 with TRBJ2-1, with D unresolved. CDR3 length: 14 amino acids. The germline gives CDR1 MDHEN, CDR2 SYDVKM. The germline V and J ends were trimmed by 7 bases and 6 bases, with 16 bases remaining between them. CDR3 in DNA: TGTGCCAGCACCGCGTTATTGCTAGTCAATGAGCAGTTCTTC. Residues: CASTALLLVNEQFF.

The CDR3 bases are TGTGCCAGCAGCCAAGAAGTTAGCCCCGGCACTGAAGCTTTCTTT. Encoded protein: CASSQEVSPGTEAFF. The chain links TRBV4-2 to TRBJ1-1; D remains unclear. There are 15 residues in the CDR3. The V end lost 0 bases, the J end lost 4 bases, and 12 bases lay between the germline ends. CDR1 LGHNA and CDR2 YNFKEQ come from the germline V gene.

The J gene is TRBJ2-1, the V gene TRBV27; 7 bases are a match to TRBD2. The germline gives CDR1 MNHEY, CDR2 SMNVEV (reference sequence). V trimming: 3 bases; J trimming: 0 bases; junction bases outside the gene matches: 14. There are 19 residues in the CDR3. CDR3 sequence: CASSLKGPRLALSYNEQFF. CDR3 coding DNA: TGTGCCAGCAGTTTGAAGGGGCCCCGACTAGCACTCTCCTACAATGAGCAGTTCTTC.

The chain joins TRBV27 to TRBJ2-5; the match to TRBD1 covers 9 bases. The CDR3 length is 17 residues. J lost 4 bases, V lost 2 bases, and 11 bases had no gene match. Per germline, CDR1 MNHEY and CDR2 SMNVEV (reference sequence). The CDR3 DNA reads as TGTGCCAGCAGTTTAAGGGGACAGGGTCTTGGTACAGAGACCCAGTACTTC. This translates into CASSLRGQGLGTETQYF.

The chain links TRBV2 to TRBJ2-1; TRBD2 matches 9 bases. The germline CDR1 and CDR2 sequences are SNHLY and FYNNEI. This CDR3 spans 15 amino acids. V trimming: 8 bases; J trimming: 4 bases; junction bases outside the gene matches: 9. In nucleotides, the CDR3 is TGTGCCAGCCAGTCTAGCGGGATGTTATACAATGAGCAGTTCTTC. It is translated as CASQSSGMLYNEQFF.

This sequence joins TRBV6-6 and TRBJ1-2, with D maybe TRBD1 (5 bases). Germline loops: CDR1 MNHNY, CDR2 SVGAGI (reference sequence). The CDR3 extends over 16 amino acids. Trimming shortened V by 1 base and J by 3 bases, and 15 bases separated the two germline ends. CDR3 sequence: CASSYFPRVPDYGYTF. The CDR3 DNA reads as TGTGCCAGCAGTTACTTTCCCAGGGTTCCGGACTATGGCTACACCTTC.

V usage is TRBV28 and J usage is TRBJ1-5; D may be TRBD1 (5 bases). Trimming shortened V by 3 bases and J by 7 bases, and 16 bases separated the two germline ends. Germline assignment: CDR1 MDHEN and CDR2 SYDVKM. The CDR3 runs 15 residues. CDR3 DNA: TGTGCCAGCAGTTTTGGGGCAGGACAAAACCAGCCCCAGCATTTT. This gives the protein CASSFGAGQNQPQHF.

The chain carries TRBV5-1 and TRBJ2-1; 7 bases agree with TRBD2. CDR1 is SGHRS and CDR2 is YFSETQ in the germline V gene. The V and J ends lost 2 bases and 4 bases, in that order; junction bases with no gene match: 6. The CDR3 extends over 15 amino acids. The CDR3 spells CASSFTSDGYNEQFF. CDR3 nucleotides: TGCGCCAGCAGCTTCACTAGCGACGGATACAATGAGCAGTTCTTC.

This clone was detected only once. J is TRBJ2-7 and V is TRBV6-6; 10 bases are shared with TRBD2. From germline, CDR1 is MNHNY and CDR2 SVGAGI (reference sequence). CDR3 length: 15 residues. The V and J ends lost 6 bases and 1 base, in that order; junction bases with no gene match: 6. Here the CDR3 DNA reads TGTGCCAGCAGCCGAGAACTAGCGGGATCCTACGAGCAGTACTTC. Its protein product is CASSRELAGSYEQYF.

This chain uses TRBV30 with TRBJ2-3; a weak D match, TRBD2 (7 bases). The CDR3 is 16 amino acids. CDR1 and CDR2 (germline): GTSNPN, SVGIG (reference sequence). The ends were cut back, 0 bases at V and 8 bases at J, with 21 bases in the middle. The CDR3 DNA reads TGTGCCTGGAGTGTACTAGCGATTACCCTGGGGGCTACGCAGTATTTT. This codes for CAWSVLAITLGATQYF.

This chain joins TRBV10-3 and TRBJ2-7, with 8 positions matching TRBD2. This CDR3 comprises 14 residues. CDR1 and CDR2 (germline): ENHRY, SYGVKD. The J segment lost 7 bases and the V segment lost 1 base, leaving 6 bases of the junction unmatched. The CDR3 spells CAISELGSGMEQYF. CDR3 sequence (DNA): TGTGCCATCAGTGAGTTAGGTAGCGGGATGGAGCAGTACTTC.

This clone was recorded only once. This chain joins TRBV15 and TRBJ2-1; the D gene is possibly TRBD2 (6 bases). The CDR3 runs to 14 residues. V was shortened by 1 base and J by 8 bases, with 12 bases between the two germline ends. The germline V gene has CDR1 LNHNV and CDR2 YYDKDF (reference sequence). The CDR3 DNA reads as TGTGCCACCAGCAGAGCTGCGGAGGGGCATGAGCAGTTCTTC. This sequence encodes CATSRAAEGHEQFF. Full variable domain (outside the CDR3, taken from reference TRBV15 and TRBJ2-1): DAMVIQNPRYQVTQFGKPVTLSCSQTLNHNVMYWYQQKSSQAPKLLFHYYDKDFNNEADTPDNFQSRRPNTSFCFLDIRSPGLGDTAMYLCATSRAAEGHEQFFGPGTRLTVL.

The chain has TRBV7-8 and TRBJ2-7; 11 bases fit TRBD2. Per germline, CDR1 SGHVS and CDR2 FQNEAQ. This CDR3 is built from 16 residues. The V gene end was trimmed by 5 bases and the J gene end by 1 base; junction bases not matched to a gene: 7. The CDR3 coding sequence is TGTGCCAGCAGCCCCATCGGACTAGCGGGTTCCTACGAGCAGTACTTC. It is translated as CASSPIGLAGSYEQYF.

The rearrangement links TRBV10-3 to TRBJ2-2; the D is unclear. This CDR3 spans 11 amino acids. Looked up from germline, CDR1 is ENHRY and CDR2 is SYGVKD. V was cut by 4 bases and J by 6 bases, with 3 bases left in between. The CDR3 DNA reads as TGTGCCATCAGTGCGGCCGGGGAGCTGTTTTTT. This codes for CAISAAGELFF.

This chain joins TRBV27 and TRBJ2-3; D is unresolved. The germline gives CDR1 MNHEY, CDR2 SMNVEV (reference sequence). V was trimmed by 2 bases and J by 0 bases, leaving 12 bases between them. The CDR3 extends over 16 amino acids. As DNA, the CDR3 is TGTGCCAGCAGTTTACTATATTCAACTAGCACAGATACGCAGTATTTT. It translates to CASSLLYSTSTDTQYF.

This sequence joins TRBV7-8 and TRBJ2-7; D is perhaps TRBD1 (5 bases). The germline V gene encodes CDR1 SGHVS and CDR2 FQNEAQ. The germline V and J ends were trimmed by 0 bases and 0 bases, with 18 bases remaining between them. The CDR3 is made up of 18 amino acids. CDR3 coding DNA: TGTGCCAGCAGCTTAGCGTCCCTCGACAGTTCTTTCTCCTACGAGCAGTACTTC. Translation: CASSLASLDSSFSYEQYF.

The rearrangement joins TRBV6-4 to TRBJ2-3; D is perhaps TRBD2 (6 bases). This CDR3 region has 13 residues. The germline V and J ends were trimmed by 5 bases and 1 base, with 7 bases remaining between them. Germline loops: CDR1 MRHNA, CDR2 SNTAGT. The CDR3 loop is CASSPSGTDTQYF. The CDR3 DNA sequence: TGTGCCAGCAGTCCTAGCGGCACAGATACGCAGTATTTT.

The gene calls are TRBV7-2 and TRBJ1-5, with a tentative D call TRBD1 (5 bases). The CDR3 runs 14 residues. Trimming stripped 1 base from V and 9 bases from J, with 13 bases between. Germline CDR1 reads SGHTA; CDR2 reads FQGNSA. This CDR3 reads CASSLDTGDGPQHF. CDR3 nucleotide sequence: TGTGCCAGCAGCTTAGATACGGGGGACGGGCCCCAGCATTTT.